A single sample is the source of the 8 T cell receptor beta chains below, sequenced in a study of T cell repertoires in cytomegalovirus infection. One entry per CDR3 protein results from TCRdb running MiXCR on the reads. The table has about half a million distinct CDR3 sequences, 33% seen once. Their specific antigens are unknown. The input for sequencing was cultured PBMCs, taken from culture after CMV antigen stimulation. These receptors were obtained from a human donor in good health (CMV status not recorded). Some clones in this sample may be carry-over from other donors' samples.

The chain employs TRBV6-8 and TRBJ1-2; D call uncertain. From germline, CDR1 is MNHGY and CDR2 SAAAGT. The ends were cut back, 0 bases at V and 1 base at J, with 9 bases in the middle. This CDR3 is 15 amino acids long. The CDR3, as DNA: TGTGCCAGCAGTTACTCGGTCTGGGATAACTATGGCTACACCTTC. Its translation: CASSYSVWDNYGYTF.

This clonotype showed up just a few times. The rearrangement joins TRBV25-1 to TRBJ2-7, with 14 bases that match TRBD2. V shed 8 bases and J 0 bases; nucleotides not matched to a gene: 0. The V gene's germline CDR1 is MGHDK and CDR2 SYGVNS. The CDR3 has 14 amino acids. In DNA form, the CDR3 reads TGTGCCAGCGGGACTAGCGGGAGCTCCTACGAGCAGTACTTC. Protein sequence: CASGTSGSSYEQYF.

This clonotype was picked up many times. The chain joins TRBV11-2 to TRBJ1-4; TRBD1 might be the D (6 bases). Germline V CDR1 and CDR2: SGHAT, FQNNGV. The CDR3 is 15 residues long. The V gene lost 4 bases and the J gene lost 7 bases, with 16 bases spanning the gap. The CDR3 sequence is CASSSTIEGGEKLFF. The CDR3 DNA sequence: TGTGCCAGCAGCTCGACAATAGAGGGGGGTGAAAAACTGTTTTTT.

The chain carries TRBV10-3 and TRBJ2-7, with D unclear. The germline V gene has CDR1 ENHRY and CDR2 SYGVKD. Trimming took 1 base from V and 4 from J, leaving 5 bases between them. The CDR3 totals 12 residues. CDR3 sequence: CAISEWVYEQYF. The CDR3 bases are TGTGCCATCAGTGAGTGGGTATACGAGCAGTACTTC.

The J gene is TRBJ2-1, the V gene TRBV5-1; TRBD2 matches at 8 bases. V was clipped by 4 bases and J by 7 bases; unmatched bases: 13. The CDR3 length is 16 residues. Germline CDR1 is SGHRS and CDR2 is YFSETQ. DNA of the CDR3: TGCGCCAGCAGCACCGGGGGGGGAGGGCCTTGGAATGAGCAGTTCTTC. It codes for CASSTGGGGPWNEQFF.

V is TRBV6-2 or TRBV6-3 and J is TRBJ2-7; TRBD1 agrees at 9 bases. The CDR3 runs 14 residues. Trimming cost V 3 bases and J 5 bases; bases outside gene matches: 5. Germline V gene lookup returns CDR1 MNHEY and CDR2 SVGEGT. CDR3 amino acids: CASSYGTGTDEQYF. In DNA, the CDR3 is TGTGCCAGCAGTTATGGGACAGGGACAGACGAGCAGTACTTC.

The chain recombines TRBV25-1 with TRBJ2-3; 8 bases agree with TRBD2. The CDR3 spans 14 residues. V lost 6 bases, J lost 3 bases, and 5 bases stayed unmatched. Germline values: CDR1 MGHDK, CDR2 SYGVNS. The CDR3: CASRVAGKTDTQYF. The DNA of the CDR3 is TGTGCCAGCAGGGTAGCGGGGAAGACAGATACGCAGTATTTT.

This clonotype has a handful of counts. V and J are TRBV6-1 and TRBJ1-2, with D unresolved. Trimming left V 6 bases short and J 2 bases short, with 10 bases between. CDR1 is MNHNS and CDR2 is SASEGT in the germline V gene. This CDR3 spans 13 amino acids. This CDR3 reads CASSPSRNYGYTF. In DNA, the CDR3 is TGTGCCAGCAGCCCATCTAGGAACTATGGCTACACCTTC.